Detailed here is one TCR beta chain. The antigen is undetermined. ViraFEST expansion of antigen-specific CD4+ T cells with viral peptide pools preceded sequencing. Subsequent to 10 days of culture, CD4+ T cells were isolated. Both day 3 and day 7 saw half the medium replaced with IL-2 medium. The sample is drawn from a study of vaccination effects on CD4 cells after COVID-19. Points from the study as a whole: Common cold coronaviruses were cross-recognized by only 1 of 255 vaccine-induced clones in healthy vaccinees.

The CDR3 length is 14 residues. From germline, CDR1 is LNHDA and CDR2 SQIVND (reference sequence). The V gene end was trimmed by 3 bases and the J gene end by 5 bases; junction bases not matched to a gene: 4. Data came from immunoSEQ multiplex PCR; TCRdb stores just in-frame clones and leaves some out. The repertoire holds tens of thousands of clones, 75% to 90% seen once, with about 2.4% in the top ten. The sequenced sample was CD4+ T cells from PBMCs cultured with HCoV-229E spike peptides, obtained before COVID-19 vaccination. This chain connects TRBV19 to TRBJ1-5, with TRBD1 identical over 7 bases. This clonotype was obtained from a human donor who received a COVID-19 vaccine. The CDR3 loop reads CASSMGQPYQPQHF. The CDR3 bases are TGTGCCAGTAGTATGGGACAGCCGTATCAGCCCCAGCATTTT.